One sample yielded the 9 T cell receptor beta chains listed below, sequenced in a study of T cell changes during pregnancy in multiple sclerosis (dated by TCRdb to between 2018 and 2020). Libraries were made using the immunoSEQ multiplex PCR assay. The source is immuneACCESS, and TCRdb retained only in-frame sequences with V and J called. Part of the clones is not carried over; for the studies checked, unresolved V genes explain less than half of this, and the remainder is unexplained. Counted in this sample were approximately 85,000 clones; roughly nine tenths of them appeared once. The biggest ten clones account for over 2% of the sample. The material sequenced was peripheral blood, taken in the first trimester of pregnancy. The source of these receptors is a female donor with multiple sclerosis, enrolled in a pregnancy study.

The chain employs TRBV19 and TRBJ2-7; TRBD1 aligns across 7 bases. The V gene's germline CDR1 is LNHDA and CDR2 SQIVND (reference sequence). Trimming cost V 3 bases and J 5 bases; bases outside gene matches: 4. CDR3 length equals 13 residues. DNA for the CDR3: TGTGCCAGTAGTATGGCAGGGGGTAACGAGCAGTACTTC. Protein sequence: CASSMAGGNEQYF.

The genes are TRBV21-1 and TRBJ1-1; TRBD1 reflects the table's D call only, with no check against the DNA. TRBV21-1 is a pseudogene locus. The CDR3 is 18 residues long. The DNA of the CDR3 is TGTGCCAGCAGCAACCGGGACAGGGGGCTCGGAGAGCTCACTGAAGCTTTCTTT. This sequence encodes CASSNRDRGLGELTEAFF.

The chain employs TRBV28 and TRBJ2-3; 8 nucleotides agree with TRBD1. The CDR3 runs to 15 residues. The V segment lost 6 bases and the J segment 6 bases; nucleotides outside the gene matches: 11. Germline V gene data show CDR1 as MDHEN and CDR2 as SYDVKM. The CDR3, as DNA: TGTGCCAGCAGCAAAGACAGGGGAGTTTCTGATACGCAGTATTTT. Protein product: CASSKDRGVSDTQYF.

The J gene is TRBJ1-1, the V gene TRBV9, with a possible D match to TRBD1 (6 bases). Germline assignment: CDR1 SGDLS and CDR2 YYNGEE. There are 17 residues in the CDR3. Trimming shortened V by 4 bases and J by 5 bases, and 24 bases separated the two germline ends. The CDR3: CASSFRAQLGGGTEAFF. In DNA form, the CDR3 reads TGTGCCAGCAGCTTCCGAGCCCAACTAGGGGGGGGGACTGAAGCTTTCTTT.

This clone has only one observation. This chain links TRBV6-5 with TRBJ1-1, with a tentative D call TRBD1 (6 bases). V dropped 8 bases and J dropped 0 bases, with 13 bases sitting between them. The germline gives CDR1 MNHEY, CDR2 SVGAGI. The CDR3 spans 14 residues. CDR3 coding DNA: TGTGCCAGCGGCGGGGGGGCCATGAACACTGAAGCTTTCTTT. Its protein is CASGGGAMNTEAFF.

This chain uses TRBV5-1 with TRBJ1-6; perhaps TRBD1 as D (5 bases). Germline CDR1 reads SGHRS; CDR2 reads YFSETQ. Trimming pared 0 bases from V and 10 bases from J, leaving 14 bases between. CDR3 length: 15 amino acids. CDR3 loop: CASSLARGSESPLHF. CDR3 DNA: TGCGCCAGCAGCTTGGCTAGGGGTTCAGAGTCACCCCTCCACTTT.

The chain has TRBV18 and TRBJ1-1; 7 positions match TRBD1. The CDR3 covers 15 residues. Per the germline V gene, CDR1 is KGHSH and CDR2 is LQKENI. V lost 3 bases and J lost 4; bases outside the gene matches: 8. The CDR3 DNA reads as TGTGCCAGCTCACCTCCAATGACAGGGCGCACTGAAGCTTTCTTT. It codes for CASSPPMTGRTEAFF. The full variable domain, its missing parts supplied by reference TRBV18 and TRBJ1-1, is NAGVMQNPRHLVRRRGQEARLRCSPMKGHSHVYWYRQLPEEGLKFMVYLQKENIIDESGMPKERFSAEFPKEGPSILRIQQVVRGDSAAYFCASSPPMTGRTEAFFGQGTRLTVV.

The rearrangement links TRBV4-2 to TRBJ2-6, with D perhaps TRBD2 (6 bases). V was pared by 4 bases and J by 1 base, with 14 bases between. From germline, CDR1 is LGHNA and CDR2 YNFKEQ. This CDR3 has 17 residues. CDR3 nucleotide sequence: TGTGCCAGCAGCCGCCTTGGCGGGGAATCTGGGGCCAACGTCCTGACTTTC. It encodes CASSRLGGESGANVLTF.

The rearrangement joins TRBV28 to TRBJ2-7; 8 nucleotides align to TRBD1. V gave up 2 bases and J gave up 2 bases; unmatched junction bases: 5. Germline CDR1 and CDR2: MDHEN and SYDVKM. The CDR3 length is 15 residues. The CDR3 is CASSLHTGGTYEQYF. CDR3 DNA sequence: TGTGCCAGCAGTTTACACACAGGGGGGACCTACGAGCAGTACTTC.